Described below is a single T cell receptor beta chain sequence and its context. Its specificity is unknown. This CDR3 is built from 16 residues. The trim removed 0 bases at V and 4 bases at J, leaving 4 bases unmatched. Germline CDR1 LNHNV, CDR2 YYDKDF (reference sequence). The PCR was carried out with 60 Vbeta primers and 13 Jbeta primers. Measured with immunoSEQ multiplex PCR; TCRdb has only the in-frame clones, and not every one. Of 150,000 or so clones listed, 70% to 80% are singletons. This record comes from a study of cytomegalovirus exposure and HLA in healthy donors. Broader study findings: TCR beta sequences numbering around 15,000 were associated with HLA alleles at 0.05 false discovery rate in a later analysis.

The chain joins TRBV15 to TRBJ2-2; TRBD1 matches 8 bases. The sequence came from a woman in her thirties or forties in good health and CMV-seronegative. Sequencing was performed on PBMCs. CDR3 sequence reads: CATSRERDRITGELFF. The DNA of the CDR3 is TGTGCCACCAGCAGAGAACGGGACAGGATCACCGGGGAGCTGTTTTTT.